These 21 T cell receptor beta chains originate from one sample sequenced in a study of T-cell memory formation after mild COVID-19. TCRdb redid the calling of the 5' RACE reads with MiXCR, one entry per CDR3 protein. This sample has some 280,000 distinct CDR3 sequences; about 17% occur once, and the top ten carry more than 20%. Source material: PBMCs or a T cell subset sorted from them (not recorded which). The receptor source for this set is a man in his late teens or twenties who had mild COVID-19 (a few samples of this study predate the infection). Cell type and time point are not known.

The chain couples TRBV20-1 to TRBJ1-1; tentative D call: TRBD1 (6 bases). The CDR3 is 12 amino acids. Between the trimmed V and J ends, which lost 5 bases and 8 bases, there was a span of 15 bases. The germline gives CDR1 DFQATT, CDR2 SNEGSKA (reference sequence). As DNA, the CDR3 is TGCAGTGCTCAAAGGGGGGGGCGCGAAGCTTTCTTT. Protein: CSAQRGGREAFF.

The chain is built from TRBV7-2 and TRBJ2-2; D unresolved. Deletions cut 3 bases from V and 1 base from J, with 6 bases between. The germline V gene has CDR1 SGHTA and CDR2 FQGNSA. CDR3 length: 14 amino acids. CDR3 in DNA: TGTGCCAGCAGCTTTTTCGGGAACACCGGGGAGCTGTTTTTT. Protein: CASSFFGNTGELFF.

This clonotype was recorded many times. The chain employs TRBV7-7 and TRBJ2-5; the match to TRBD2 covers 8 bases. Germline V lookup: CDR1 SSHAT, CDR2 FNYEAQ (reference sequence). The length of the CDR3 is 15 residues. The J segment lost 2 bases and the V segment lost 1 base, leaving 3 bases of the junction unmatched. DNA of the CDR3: TGTGCCAGCAGCTTAGGGATAGCGGGACAAGAGACCCAGTACTTC. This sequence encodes CASSLGIAGQETQYF.

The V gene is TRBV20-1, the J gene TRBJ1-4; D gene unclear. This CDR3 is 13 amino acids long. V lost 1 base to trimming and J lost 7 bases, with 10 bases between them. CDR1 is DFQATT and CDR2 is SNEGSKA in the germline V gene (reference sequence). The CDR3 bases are TGCAGTGCTAGAGTCGTGGGGATTGAAAAACTGTTTTTT. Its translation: CSARVVGIEKLFF.

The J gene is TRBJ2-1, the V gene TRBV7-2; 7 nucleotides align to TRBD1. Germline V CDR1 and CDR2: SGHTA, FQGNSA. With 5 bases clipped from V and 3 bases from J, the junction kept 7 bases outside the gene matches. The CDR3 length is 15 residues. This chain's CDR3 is CASSLVQGLYNEQFF. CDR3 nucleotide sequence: TGTGCCAGCAGCCTGGTACAGGGGCTCTACAATGAGCAGTTCTTC.

The CDR3 DNA is TGTGCCAGCTCACCACGGCCACAGGGTACCGATCAGCCCCAGCATTTT. It codes for CASSPRPQGTDQPQHF. The chain recombines TRBV18 with TRBJ1-5; TRBD1 is a possible D gene (6 bases). This CDR3 has 16 residues. The V end was cut by 1 base, the J end by 5 bases, with 15 bases between. Germline V lookup: CDR1 KGHSH, CDR2 LQKENI.

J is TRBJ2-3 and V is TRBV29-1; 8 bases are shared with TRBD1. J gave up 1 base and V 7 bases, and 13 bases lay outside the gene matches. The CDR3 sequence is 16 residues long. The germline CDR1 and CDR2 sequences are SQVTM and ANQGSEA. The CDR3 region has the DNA TGCAGCGCAGGACAGGGTATTAATTATGGCACAGATACGCAGTATTTT. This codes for CSAGQGINYGTDTQYF.

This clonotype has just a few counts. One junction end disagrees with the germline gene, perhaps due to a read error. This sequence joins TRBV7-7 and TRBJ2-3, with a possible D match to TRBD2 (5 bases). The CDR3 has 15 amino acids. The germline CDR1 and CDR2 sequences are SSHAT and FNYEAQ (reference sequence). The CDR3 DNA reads TGTGCTAGCAGCTTAAATCCGGGGAGCACAGATACGCAGTATTTT. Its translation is CASSLNPGSTDTQYF. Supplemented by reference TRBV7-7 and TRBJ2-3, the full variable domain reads GAGVSQSPRYKVTKRGQDVTLRCDPISSHATLYWYQQALGQGPEFLTYFNYEAQPDKSGLPSDRFSAERPEGSISTLTIQRTEQRDSAMYRCASSLNPGSTDTQYFGPGTRLTVL.

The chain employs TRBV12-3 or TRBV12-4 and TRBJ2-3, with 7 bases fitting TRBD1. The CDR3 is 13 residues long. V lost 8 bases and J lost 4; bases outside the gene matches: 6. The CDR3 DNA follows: TGTGCCAGCCAACAGGGGAGTGCAGATACGCAGTATTTT. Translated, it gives CASQQGSADTQYF.

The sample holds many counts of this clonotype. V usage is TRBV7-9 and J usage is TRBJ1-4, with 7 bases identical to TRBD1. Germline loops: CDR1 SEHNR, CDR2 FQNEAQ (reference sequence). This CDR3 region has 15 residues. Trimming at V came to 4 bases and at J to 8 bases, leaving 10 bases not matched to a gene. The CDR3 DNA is TGTGCCAGCAGCTCACTAGGGGGCCTGTTCGAAAAACTGTTTTTT. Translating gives CASSSLGGLFEKLFF.

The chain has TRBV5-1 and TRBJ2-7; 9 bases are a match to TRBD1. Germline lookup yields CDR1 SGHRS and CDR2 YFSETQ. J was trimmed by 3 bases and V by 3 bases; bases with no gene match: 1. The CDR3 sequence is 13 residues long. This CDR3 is CASSSDRGYEQYV. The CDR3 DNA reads TGCGCCAGCAGCTCGGACAGGGGCTACGAGCAGTACGTC.

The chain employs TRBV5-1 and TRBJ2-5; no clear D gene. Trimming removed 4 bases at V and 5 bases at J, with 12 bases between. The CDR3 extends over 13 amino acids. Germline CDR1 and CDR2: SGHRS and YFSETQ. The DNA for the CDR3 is TGCGCCAGCAGCCCCGGGTGGTCGGAGACCCAGTACTTC. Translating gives CASSPGWSETQYF. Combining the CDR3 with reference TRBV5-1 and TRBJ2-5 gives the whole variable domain KAGVTQTPRYLIKTRGQQVTLSCSPISGHRSVSWYQQTPGQGLQFLFEYFSETQRNKGNFPGRFSGRQFSNSRSEMNVSTLELGDSALYLCASSPGWSETQYFGPGTRLLVL.

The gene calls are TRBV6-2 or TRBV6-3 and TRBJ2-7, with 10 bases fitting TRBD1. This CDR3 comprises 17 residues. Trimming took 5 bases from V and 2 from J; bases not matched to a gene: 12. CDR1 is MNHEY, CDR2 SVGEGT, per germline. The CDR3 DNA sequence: TGTGCCAGCAGTGAAGCCACCGGGACAGGGGAGGCCTACGAGCAGTACGTC. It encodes CASSEATGTGEAYEQYV.

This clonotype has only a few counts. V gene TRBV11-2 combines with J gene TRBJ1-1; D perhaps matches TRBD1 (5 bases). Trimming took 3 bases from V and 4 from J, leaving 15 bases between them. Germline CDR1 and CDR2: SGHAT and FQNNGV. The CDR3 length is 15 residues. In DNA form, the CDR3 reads TGTGCCAGCAGCTTTAAGACAGCCCCTAGCACTGAAGCTTTCTTT. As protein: CASSFKTAPSTEAFF.

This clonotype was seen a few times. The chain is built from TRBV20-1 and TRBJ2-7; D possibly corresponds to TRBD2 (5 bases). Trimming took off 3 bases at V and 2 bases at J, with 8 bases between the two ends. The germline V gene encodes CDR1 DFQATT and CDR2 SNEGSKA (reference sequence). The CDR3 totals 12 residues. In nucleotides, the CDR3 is TGCAGTGCTAGGGTCGGGACCTACGAGCAGTACGTC. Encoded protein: CSARVGTYEQYV.

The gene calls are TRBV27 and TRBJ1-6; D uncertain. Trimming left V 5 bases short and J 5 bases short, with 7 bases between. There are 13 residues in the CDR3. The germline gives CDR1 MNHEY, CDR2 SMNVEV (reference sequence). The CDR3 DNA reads TGTGCCAGCAGTGTCCGGAATAATTCACCCCTCCACTTT. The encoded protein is CASSVRNNSPLHF.

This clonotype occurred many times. The CDR3, as DNA: TGTGCCAGCAGTTACTCGGGGGGCGAAGCTTTCTTT. Its translation is CASSYSGGEAFF. The genes are TRBV6-5 and TRBJ1-1, with a weak D call TRBD1 (6 bases). V gave up 0 bases and J gave up 8 bases, with 7 bases separating them. The CDR3 extends over 12 amino acids. Germline V lookup: CDR1 MNHEY, CDR2 SVGAGI.

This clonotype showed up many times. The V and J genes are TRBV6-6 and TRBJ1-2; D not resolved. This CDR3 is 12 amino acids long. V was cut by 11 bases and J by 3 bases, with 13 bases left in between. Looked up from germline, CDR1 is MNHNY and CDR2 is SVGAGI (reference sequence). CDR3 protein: CAGLGDDYGYTF. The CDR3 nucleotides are TGTGCCGGACTAGGAGACGACTATGGCTACACCTTC.

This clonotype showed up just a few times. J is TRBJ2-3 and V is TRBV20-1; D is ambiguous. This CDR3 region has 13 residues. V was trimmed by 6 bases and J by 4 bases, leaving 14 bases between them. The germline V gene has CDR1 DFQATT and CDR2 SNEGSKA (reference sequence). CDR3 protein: CSAPKGLADTQYF. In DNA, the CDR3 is TGCAGTGCCCCGAAGGGCCTAGCAGATACGCAGTATTTT.

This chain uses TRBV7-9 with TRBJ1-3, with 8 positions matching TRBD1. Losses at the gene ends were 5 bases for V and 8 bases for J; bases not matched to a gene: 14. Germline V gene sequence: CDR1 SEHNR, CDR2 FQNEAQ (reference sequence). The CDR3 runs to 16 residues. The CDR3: CASSPTGDRTWDTIYF. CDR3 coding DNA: TGTGCCAGCAGCCCCACTGGGGACAGGACGTGGGACACCATATATTTT.

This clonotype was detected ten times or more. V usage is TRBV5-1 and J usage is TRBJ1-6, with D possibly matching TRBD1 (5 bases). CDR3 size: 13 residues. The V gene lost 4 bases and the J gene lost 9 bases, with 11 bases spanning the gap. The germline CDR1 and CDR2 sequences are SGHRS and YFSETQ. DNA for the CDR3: TGCGCCAGCAGCGTAGACAGAGGTTCACCCCTCCACTTT. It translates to CASSVDRGSPLHF.